The present entry profiles one T cell receptor beta chain with its context. The junction had 10 bases not matched to a gene; V was cut back by 5 bases and J by 3 bases. Germline V CDR1 and CDR2: SGHNT, YYREEE (reference sequence). The CDR3 loop spans 15 amino acids. This record belongs to a study of blood T cell repertoires in COVID-19. Across the whole study: The United States, Italy and Spain provided the acute and convalescent COVID-19 samples. Sources were T cells, B-cell-depleted T cells, or PBMCs; the material itself was cDNA or gDNA.

As originally analysed: The assay estimated nucleated cells by amplifying reference gene primers. Method: immunoSEQ multiplex PCR; TCRdb's copy keeps in-frame clones and lacks some. The DNA was the basis for D and trimming; V, J and clone size are from that table. Here the sample spans 26,000 or so clones, over 75% being singletons. The clonotype originates from a human donor with active COVID-19. The donor label of this sample is uncertain. Sequenced material: peripheral blood. The V gene is TRBV5-4, the J gene TRBJ2-7; the match to TRBD2 covers 8 bases. The CDR3 bases are TGTGCCAGCAGTACGGGACTAGAGGGGCTCTACGAGCAGTACTTC. This gives the protein CASSTGLEGLYEQYF. Variable domain in full (rest from reference TRBV5-4 and TRBJ2-7): ETGVTQSPTHLIKTRGQQVTLRCSSQSGHNTVSWYQQALGQGPQFIFQYYREEENGRGNFPPRFSGLQFPNYSSELNVNALELDDSALYLCASSTGLEGLYEQYFGPGTRLTVT.